This T cell receptor (beta chain) came from a study of blood T cells in healthy people across ages. This clonotype was observed a few times. Its antigen is as yet unknown. Notes on the study in general: Diversity estimated from one million T cells was considered an underestimate. The study found more naive CD4+ cells and higher diversity in long-lived than aged donors. Naive and antigen-experienced cells were not separated, limiting conclusive comparison.

Healthy Russian Caucasian donors spanned ages about 6 to 100 years. The authors ran a second PCR of about 6 to 11 cycles using a sample-barcoded 5' primer and a J-beta primer mix. TCRdb reanalysed the 5' RACE reads using MiXCR and keeps one entry per CDR3 protein. The repertoire has about 570,000 distinct CDR3 sequences, 27% of them found once; the top ten carry around 20%. The sample taken for sequencing was blood. The clonotype comes from an older woman in good health.

The DNA for the CDR3 is TGTGCCAGCAGCAAAGCTTTGGAATCGGGACAGGGAGTAGATTGGAACACTGAAGCTTTCTTT. Protein: CASSKALESGQGVDWNTEAFF. The chain recombines TRBV21-1 with TRBJ1-1; the table names TRBD1, a call not compared with the DNA. TRBV21-1 is assigned pseudogene status. CDR3 length: 21 residues.